This T cell receptor (beta chain) was captured in a study of control samples from healthy donors and cancer patients. TCRdb keeps only in-frame clones here, not all; method: immunoSEQ multiplex PCR. The sample includes 130,000 or so clones, roughly 88% of them seen just once. The CDR3 runs 14 residues. Germline-derived CDR1 and CDR2 are SGHRS and YFSETQ. V lost 0 bases to trimming and J lost 2 bases; unmatched junction nucleotides: 1. Remarks on this clone: This sample also contains other DNA sequences that code for the same CDR3.

The V gene is TRBV5-1, the J gene TRBJ1-1; 7 nucleotides match TRBD1. Sequenced sample: blood. The TCR sequence derives from a man aged 50 or older in good health. The CDR3 bases are TGCGCCAGCAGCTTGGACAGGGGAAACACTGAAGCTTTCTTT. Protein sequence: CASSLDRGNTEAFF.